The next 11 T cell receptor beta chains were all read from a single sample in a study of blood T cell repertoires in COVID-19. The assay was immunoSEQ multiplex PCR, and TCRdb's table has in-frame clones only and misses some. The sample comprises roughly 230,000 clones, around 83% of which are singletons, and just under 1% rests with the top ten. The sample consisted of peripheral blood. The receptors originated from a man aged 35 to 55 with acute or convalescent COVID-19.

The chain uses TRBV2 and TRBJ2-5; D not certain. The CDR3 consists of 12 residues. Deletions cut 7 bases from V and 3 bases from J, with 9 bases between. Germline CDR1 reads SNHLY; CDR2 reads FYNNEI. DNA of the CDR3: TGTGCCAGCACCCCCTCCGAAGAGACCCAGTACTTC. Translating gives CASTPSEETQYF.

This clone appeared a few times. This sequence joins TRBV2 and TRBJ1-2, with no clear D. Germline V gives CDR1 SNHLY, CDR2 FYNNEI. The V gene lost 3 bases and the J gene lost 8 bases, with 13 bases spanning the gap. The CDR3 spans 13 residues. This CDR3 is CASSESSRGGYTF. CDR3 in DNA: TGTGCCAGCAGTGAGTCGTCCCGAGGAGGCTACACCTTC.

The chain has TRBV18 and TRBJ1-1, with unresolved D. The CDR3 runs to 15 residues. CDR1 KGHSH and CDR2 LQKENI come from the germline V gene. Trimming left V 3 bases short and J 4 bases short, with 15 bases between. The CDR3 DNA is TGTGCCAGCTCACCTCTCGGCGGCGGAAGCACTGAAGCTTTCTTT. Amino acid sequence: CASSPLGGGSTEAFF.

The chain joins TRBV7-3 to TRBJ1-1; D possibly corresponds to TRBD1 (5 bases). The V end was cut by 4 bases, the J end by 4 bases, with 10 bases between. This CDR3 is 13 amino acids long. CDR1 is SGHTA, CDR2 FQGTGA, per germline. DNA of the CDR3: TGTGCCAGCAGCTCTAGCGGGGGCACTGAAGCTTTCTTT. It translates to CASSSSGGTEAFF.

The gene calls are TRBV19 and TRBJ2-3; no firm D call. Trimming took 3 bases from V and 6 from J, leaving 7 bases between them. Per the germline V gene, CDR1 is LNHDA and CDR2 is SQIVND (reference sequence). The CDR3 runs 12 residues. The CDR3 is CASSMAVDTQYF. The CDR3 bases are TGTGCCAGTAGTATGGCGGTGGATACGCAGTATTTT.

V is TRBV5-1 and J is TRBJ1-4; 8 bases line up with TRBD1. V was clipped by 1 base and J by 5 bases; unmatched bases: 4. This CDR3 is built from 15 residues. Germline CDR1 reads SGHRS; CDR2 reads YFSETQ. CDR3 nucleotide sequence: TGCGCCAGCAGCTTGCAGGGGGCGCAGAATGAAAAACTGTTTTTT. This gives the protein CASSLQGAQNEKLFF.

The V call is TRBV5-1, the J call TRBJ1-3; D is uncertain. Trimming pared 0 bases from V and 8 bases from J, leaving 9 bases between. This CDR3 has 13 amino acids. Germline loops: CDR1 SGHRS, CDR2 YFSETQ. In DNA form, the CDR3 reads TGCGCCAGCAGCTTGGATGCTGCGGACACCATATATTTT. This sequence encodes CASSLDAADTIYF.

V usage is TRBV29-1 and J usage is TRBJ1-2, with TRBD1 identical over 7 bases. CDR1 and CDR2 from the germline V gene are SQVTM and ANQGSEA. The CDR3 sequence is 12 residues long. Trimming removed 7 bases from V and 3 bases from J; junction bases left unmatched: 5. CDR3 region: CSGRQGYYGYTF. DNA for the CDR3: TGCAGCGGCAGACAGGGTTACTATGGCTACACCTTC.

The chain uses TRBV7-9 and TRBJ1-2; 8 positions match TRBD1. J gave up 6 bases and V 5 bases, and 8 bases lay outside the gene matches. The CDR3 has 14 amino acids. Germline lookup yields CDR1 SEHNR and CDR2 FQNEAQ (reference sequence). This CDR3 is CASSEPGQAHGYTF. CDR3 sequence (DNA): TGTGCCAGCAGCGAACCGGGACAGGCCCATGGCTACACCTTC. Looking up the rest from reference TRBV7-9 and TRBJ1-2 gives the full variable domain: DTGVSQNPRHKITKRGQNVTFRCDPISEHNRLYWYRQTLGQGPEFLTYFQNEAQLEKSRLLSDRFSAERPKGSFSTLEIQRTEQGDSAMYLCASSEPGQAHGYTFGSGTRLTVV.

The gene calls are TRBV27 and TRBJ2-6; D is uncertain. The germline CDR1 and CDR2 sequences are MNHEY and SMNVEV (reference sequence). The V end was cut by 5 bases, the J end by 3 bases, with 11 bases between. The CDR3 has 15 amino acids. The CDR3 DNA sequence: TGTGCCAGCAGTGCCACAGCCAGTGGGGCCAACGTCCTGACTTTC. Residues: CASSATASGANVLTF.

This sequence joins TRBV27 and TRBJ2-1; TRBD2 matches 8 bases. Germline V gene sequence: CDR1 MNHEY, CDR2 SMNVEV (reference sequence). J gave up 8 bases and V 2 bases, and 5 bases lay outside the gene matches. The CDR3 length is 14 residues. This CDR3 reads CASSLRGGIDEQFF. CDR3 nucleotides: TGTGCCAGCAGTTTACGGGGGGGGATAGATGAGCAGTTCTTC.